A single TCR beta chain is shown here with its context. The sample comes from a study of blood T cell repertoires in COVID-19. Study overall: The United States, Italy and Spain provided the acute and convalescent COVID-19 samples. Sample material is recorded as cDNA or gDNA derived from T cells, B-cell-depleted T cells, or PBMCs.

Per the original methods: Counts of nucleated cells, estimated from reference gene primer amplification, were obtained. Clones were read by immunoSEQ multiplex PCR, and TCRdb kept only the in-frame ones, dropping some. V, J and clone size are taken as reported in that table, and D and trimming were inferred from the DNA itself. The sample consists of about 220,000 clones, approximately 84% of them appearing once. The CDR3 totals 14 residues. Trimming cost V 8 bases and J 4 bases, with 15 bases left between them. CDR1 is SGHTA and CDR2 is FQGNSA in the germline V gene. The V and J genes are TRBV7-2 and TRBJ2-1; D perhaps matches TRBD2 (6 bases). Sequencing input: peripheral blood. The TCR originated in a man aged 45-65 years who had recovered from COVID-19. The CDR3 loop reads CASGLAGRYNEQFF. The DNA of the CDR3 is TGTGCCAGCGGCCTGGCGGGAAGGTACAATGAGCAGTTCTTC.